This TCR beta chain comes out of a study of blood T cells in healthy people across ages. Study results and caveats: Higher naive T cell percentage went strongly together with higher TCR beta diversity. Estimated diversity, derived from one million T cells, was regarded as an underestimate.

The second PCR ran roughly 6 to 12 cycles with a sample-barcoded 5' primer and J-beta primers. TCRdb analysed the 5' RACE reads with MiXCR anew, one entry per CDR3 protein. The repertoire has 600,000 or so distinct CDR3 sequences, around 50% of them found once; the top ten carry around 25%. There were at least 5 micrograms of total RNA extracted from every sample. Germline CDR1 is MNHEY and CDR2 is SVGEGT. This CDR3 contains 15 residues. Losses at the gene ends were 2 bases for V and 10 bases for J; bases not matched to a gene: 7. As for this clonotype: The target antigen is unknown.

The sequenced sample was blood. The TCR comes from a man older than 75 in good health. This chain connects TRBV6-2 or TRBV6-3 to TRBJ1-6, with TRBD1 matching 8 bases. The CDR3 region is CASSYGGRGRSPLHF. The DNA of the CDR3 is TGTGCCAGCAGTTACGGTGGCAGGGGGCGATCACCCCTCCACTTT.